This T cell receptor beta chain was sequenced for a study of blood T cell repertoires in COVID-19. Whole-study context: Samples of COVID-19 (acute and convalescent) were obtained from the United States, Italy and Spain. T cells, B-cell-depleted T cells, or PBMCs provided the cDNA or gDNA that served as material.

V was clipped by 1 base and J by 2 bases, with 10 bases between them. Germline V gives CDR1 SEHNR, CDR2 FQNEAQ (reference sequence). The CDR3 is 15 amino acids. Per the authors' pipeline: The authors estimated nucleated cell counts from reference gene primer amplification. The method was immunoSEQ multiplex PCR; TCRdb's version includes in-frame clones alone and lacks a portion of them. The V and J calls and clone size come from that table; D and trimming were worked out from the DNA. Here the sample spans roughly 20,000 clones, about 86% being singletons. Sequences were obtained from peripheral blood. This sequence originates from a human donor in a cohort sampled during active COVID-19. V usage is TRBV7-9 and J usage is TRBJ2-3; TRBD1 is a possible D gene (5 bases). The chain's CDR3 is CASSLVRGSTDTQYF. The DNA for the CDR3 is TGTGCCAGCAGCTTAGTTAGGGGCTCCACAGATACGCAGTATTTT.